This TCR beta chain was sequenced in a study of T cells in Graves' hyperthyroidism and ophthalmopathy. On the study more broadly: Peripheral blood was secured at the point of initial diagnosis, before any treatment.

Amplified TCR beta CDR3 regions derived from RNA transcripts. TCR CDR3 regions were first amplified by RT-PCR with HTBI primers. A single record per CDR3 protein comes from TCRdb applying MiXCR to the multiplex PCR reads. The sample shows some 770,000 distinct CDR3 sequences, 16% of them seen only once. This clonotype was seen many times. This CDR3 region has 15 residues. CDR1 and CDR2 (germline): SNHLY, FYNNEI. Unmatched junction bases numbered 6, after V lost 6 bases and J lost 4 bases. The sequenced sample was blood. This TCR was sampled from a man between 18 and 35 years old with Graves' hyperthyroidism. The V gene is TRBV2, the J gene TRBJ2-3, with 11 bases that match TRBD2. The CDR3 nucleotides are TGTGCCAGCAGGGGGGCTAGCGGGGGGCCAGATACGCAGTATTTT. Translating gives CASRGASGGPDTQYF.